This T cell receptor (beta chain) was sequenced in a study of cytomegalovirus exposure and HLA in healthy donors. A note on this clone: The target antigen is unknown.

Findings of the study overall: Available immune exposure information covered CMV serostatus only. The authors later linked a missense DCLRE1C variant to TCR beta V- and J-gene trimming. In presence/absence analyses, roughly uniform sequencing depth across donors was assumed. Being productive about 90% or about 30% of the time was typical of most TCR beta V segments in an earlier analysis.

This CDR3 spans 12 amino acids. The ends lost 5 bases at V and 10 bases at J; junction bases unmatched: 6. Germline loops: CDR1 LGHNT, CDR2 FRNRAP. Vbeta (60) and Jbeta (13) primers were used in the PCR. Repertoires were generated with immunoSEQ multiplex PCR, while TCRdb's copy carries only in-frame clones and drops some. The sample shows about 180,000 clones, about four fifths of them seen only once. V gene TRBV12-5 combines with J gene TRBJ2-7; 9 nucleotides agree with TRBD1. Sequencing was performed on PBMCs. This clonotype originated in a girl aged 10-17 years in good health and CMV-seropositive. The CDR3 here is CASGLDRGSQYF. The CDR3 nucleotides read TGTGCTAGTGGTCTGGACAGGGGCTCACAGTACTTC.